Listed below are T cell receptor beta chains from one sample, sequenced in a study of PD-L1 blockade in urothelial cancer. Using immunoSEQ multiplex PCR, the repertoire was profiled, and TCRdb retains in-frame clones only, with some absent. Of just over 35,000 clones in the sample, more than 75% were seen once. The sample in question was PBMCs, obtained around atezolizumab (anti-PD-L1) treatment. Receptors were obtained from a man aged 40-49 years with urothelial cancer. The CDR3 runs from the conserved cysteine through the conserved F or W. Fields, in order: D gene, clone size, J gene, V gene, CDR3 protein, CDR3 DNA. D genes are given only for firm matches. Expanded clones get a size class; other rows say once, few or many, or leave the size out.

TRBD1 - TRBJ1-1 TRBV19 CASRRQGAAFF TGTGCCAGTCGCAGACAGGGGGCGGCTTTCTTT
- - TRBJ1-2 TRBV7-8 CASSSRTAHGYTF TGTGCCAGCAGCTCCAGGACTGCACATGGCTACACCTTC
- - TRBJ2-2 TRBV5-1 CASSLVAGTGELFF TGCGCCAGCAGCTTGGTGGCAGGAACCGGGGAGCTGTTTTTT
- - TRBJ1-1 TRBV29-1 CSVEVLQENTEAFF TGCAGCGTTGAAGTTTTACAGGAGAACACTGAAGCTTTCTTT
- - TRBJ1-2 TRBV5-1 CASSLRGLDGYTF TGCGCCAGCAGCCTCAGGGGTCTGGATGGCTACACCTTC
- - TRBJ1-4 TRBV25-1 CASSENTGFVTNEKLFF TGTGCCAGCAGTGAAAATACAGGGTTTGTAACTAATGAAAAACTGTTTTTT
- - TRBJ2-5 TRBV15 CATSAHRETQYF TGTGCCACCAGCGCCCATAGAGAGACCCAGTACTTC
TRBD1 - TRBJ2-2 TRBV7-6 CASSLRQGVPGELFF TGTGCCAGCAGCCTCCGACAGGGGGTTCCCGGGGAGCTGTTTTTT
- few TRBJ2-7 TRBV10-3 CAIGSGYF TGTGCCATCGGGTCGGGGTACTTC
TRBD2 - TRBJ2-1 TRBV7-9 CASGSGTSGFSGEQFF TGTGCCAGCGGTTCCGGGACTAGCGGGTTCTCCGGTGAGCAGTTCTTC
- - TRBJ1-2 TRBV5-6 CASSSVPGVLNYGYTF TGTGCCAGCAGCTCTGTTCCAGGGGTTCTTAACTATGGCTACACCTTC
- - TRBJ2-7 TRBV7-2 CASSLPIRTYEQYF TGTGCCAGCAGCTTACCCATCAGAACCTACGAGCAGTACTTC
TRBD2 - TRBJ2-5 TRBV6-1 CASRLAGTETQYF TGTGCCAGCCGCCTAGCGGGAACAGAGACCCAGTACTTC
- - TRBJ2-6 TRBV7-6 CASRGATPNSGANVLTF TGTGCCAGCAGGGGGGCCACCCCTAACTCTGGGGCCAACGTCCTGACTTTC
TRBD1 - TRBJ2-7 TRBV28 CASSPPMTGGAYEQYF TGTGCCAGCAGTCCCCCAATGACAGGGGGGGCATACGAGCAGTACTTC
- - TRBJ1-1 TRBV28 CASSLPKGTNTEAFF TGTGCCAGCAGTCTCCCCAAAGGGACAAACACTGAAGCTTTCTTT
- few TRBJ1-1 TRBV15 CATSGKQGSNLNTEAFF TGTGCCACCAGCGGTAAACAGGGTTCGAATCTGAACACTGAAGCTTTCTTT
- - TRBJ2-2 TRBV4-3 CASSQDLWGEAGELFF TGCGCCAGCAGCCAAGATCTGTGGGGAGAGGCCGGGGAGCTGTTTTTT
TRBD1 - TRBJ1-1 TRBV6-5 CASSYSTGLGEAFF TGTGCCAGCAGTTACTCGACAGGGTTGGGTGAAGCTTTCTTT
TRBD1 - TRBJ2-7 TRBV7-3 CASSLGQTTEQYF TGTGCCAGCAGCTTGGGACAGACGACCGAGCAGTACTTC
- - TRBJ1-1 TRBV7-6 CASSLLGGAAGTEAFF TGTGCCAGCAGCTTACTAGGGGGGGCCGCGGGCACTGAAGCTTTCTTT
- few TRBJ1-1 TRBV9 CASSVSFQGTEAFF TGTGCCAGCAGCGTATCTTTCCAGGGCACTGAAGCTTTCTTT
- - TRBJ1-2 TRBV27 CASLPNLFEERVGGYGYTF TGTGCCAGCTTACCGAACCTTTTTGAAGAGAGGGTCGGTGGCTATGGCTACACCTTC
TRBD1 - TRBJ1-1 TRBV9 CASSLSDRGQGGNTEAFF TGTGCCAGCAGCCTATCGGACAGGGGGCAGGGGGGGAACACTGAAGCTTTCTTT
- - TRBJ1-5 TRBV27 CASSLLGAAQPQHF TGTGCCAGCAGTTTATTGGGGGCGGCTCAGCCCCAGCATTTT
- - TRBJ1-1 TRBV28 CAISGNTEAFF TGTGCCATCTCGGGGAACACTGAAGCTTTCTTT
- - TRBJ2-2 TRBV12-5 CASGGEVTGELFF TGTGCTAGTGGCGGGGAGGTCACCGGGGAGCTGTTTTTT
TRBD1 - TRBJ2-5 TRBV2 CASSHQTGTQETQYF TGTGCCAGCAGCCACCAGACAGGGACCCAAGAGACCCAGTACTTC
- once TRBJ1-5 TRBV19 CASSLGGSNQPQHF TGTGCCAGTAGTTTGGGGGGTTCAAATCAGCCCCAGCATTTT
- - TRBJ2-6 TRBV7-2 CASSLAPGSLFSGANVLTF TGTGCCAGCAGCTTAGCCCCAGGGTCCCTCTTCTCTGGGGCCAACGTCCTGACTTTC
- - TRBJ1-4 TRBV5-1 CASSTDGTGGEKLFF TGCGCCAGCAGTACGGACGGCACGGGAGGCGAAAAACTGTTTTTT